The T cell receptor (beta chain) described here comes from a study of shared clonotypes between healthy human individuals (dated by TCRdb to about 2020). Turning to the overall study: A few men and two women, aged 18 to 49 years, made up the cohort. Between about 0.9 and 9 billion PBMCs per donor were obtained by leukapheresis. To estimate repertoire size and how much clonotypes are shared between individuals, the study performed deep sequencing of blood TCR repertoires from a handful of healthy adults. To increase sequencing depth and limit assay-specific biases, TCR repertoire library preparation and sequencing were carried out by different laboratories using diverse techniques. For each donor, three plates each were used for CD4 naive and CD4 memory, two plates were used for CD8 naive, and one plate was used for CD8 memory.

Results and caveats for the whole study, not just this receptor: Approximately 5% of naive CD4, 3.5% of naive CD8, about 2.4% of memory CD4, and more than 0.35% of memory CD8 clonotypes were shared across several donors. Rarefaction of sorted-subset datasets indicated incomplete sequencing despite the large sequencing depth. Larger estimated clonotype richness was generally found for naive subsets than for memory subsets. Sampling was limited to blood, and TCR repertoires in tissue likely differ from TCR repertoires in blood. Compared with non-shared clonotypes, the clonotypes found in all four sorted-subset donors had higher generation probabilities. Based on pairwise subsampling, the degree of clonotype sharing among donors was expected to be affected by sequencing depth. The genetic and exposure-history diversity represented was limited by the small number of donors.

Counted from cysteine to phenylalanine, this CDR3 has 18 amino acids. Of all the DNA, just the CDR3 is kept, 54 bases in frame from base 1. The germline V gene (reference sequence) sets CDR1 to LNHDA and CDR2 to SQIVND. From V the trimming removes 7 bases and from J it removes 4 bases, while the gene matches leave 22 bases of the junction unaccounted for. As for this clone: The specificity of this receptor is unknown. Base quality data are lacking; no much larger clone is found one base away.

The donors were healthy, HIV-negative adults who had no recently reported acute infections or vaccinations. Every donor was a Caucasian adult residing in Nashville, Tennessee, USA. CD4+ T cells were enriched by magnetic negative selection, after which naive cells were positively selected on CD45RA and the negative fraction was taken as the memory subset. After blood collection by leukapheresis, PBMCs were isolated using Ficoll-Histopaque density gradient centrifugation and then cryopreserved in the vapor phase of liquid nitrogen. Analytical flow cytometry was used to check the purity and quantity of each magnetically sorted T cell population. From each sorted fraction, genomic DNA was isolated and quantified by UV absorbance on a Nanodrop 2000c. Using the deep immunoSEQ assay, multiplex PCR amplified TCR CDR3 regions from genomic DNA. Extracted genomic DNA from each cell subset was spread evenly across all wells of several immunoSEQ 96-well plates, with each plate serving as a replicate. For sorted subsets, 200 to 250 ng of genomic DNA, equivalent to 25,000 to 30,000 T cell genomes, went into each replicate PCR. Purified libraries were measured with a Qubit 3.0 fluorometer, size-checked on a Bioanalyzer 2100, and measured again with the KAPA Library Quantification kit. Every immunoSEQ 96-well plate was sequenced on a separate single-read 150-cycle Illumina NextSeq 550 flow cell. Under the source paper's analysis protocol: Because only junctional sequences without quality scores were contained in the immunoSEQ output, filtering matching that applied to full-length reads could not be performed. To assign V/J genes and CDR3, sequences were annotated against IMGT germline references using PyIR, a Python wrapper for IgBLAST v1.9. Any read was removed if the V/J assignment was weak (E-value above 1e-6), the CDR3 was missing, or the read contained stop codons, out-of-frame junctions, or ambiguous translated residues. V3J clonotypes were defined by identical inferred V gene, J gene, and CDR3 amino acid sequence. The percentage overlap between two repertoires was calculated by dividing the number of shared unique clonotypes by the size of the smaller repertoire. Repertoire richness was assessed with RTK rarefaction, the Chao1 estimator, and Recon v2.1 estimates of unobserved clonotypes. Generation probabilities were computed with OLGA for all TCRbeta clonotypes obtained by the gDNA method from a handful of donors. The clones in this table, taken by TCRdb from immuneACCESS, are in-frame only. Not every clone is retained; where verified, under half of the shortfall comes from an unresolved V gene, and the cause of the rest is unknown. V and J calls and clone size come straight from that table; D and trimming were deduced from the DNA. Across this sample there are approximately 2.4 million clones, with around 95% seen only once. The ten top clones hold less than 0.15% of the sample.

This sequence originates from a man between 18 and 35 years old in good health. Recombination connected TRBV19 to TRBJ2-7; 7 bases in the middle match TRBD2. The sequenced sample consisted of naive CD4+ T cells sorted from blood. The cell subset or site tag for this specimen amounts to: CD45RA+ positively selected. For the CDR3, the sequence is CASNIEWGGRVNRYEQYF. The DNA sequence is TGTGCCAGTAACATAGAATGGGGAGGGCGGGTTAATCGGTACGAGCAGTACTTC.